This T cell receptor beta chain appears in the sequencing data of a study of CD8+ T cells in alopecia areata. PBMCs, the starting material, were the source of sorted CD4+ and CD8+ T cells. Study-wide results and caveats: TCR sharing was clearer in mice than between patients, perhaps partly owing to patient HLA diversity. Clonality was higher in lesional than normal scalp, especially in alopecia totalis/universalis.

The germline V gene has CDR1 SGHDT and CDR2 YYEEEE. J gave up 0 bases and V 4 bases, and 2 bases lay outside the gene matches. The CDR3 has 15 residues. On this clone itself: Its cognate antigen is unknown.

TCR sequencing used cDNA made by reverse transcription of extracted RNA. Clones were read by immunoSEQ multiplex PCR, and TCRdb kept only the in-frame ones, dropping some. The data hold some 110,000 clones, with approximately 58% observed a single time. The sequence came from a human donor in good health. The sequenced sample was CD4+ T cells sorted from blood. The gene calls are TRBV5-6 and TRBJ2-2, with TRBD1 identical over 8 bases. The CDR3 is CASSPGGPNTGELFF. In nucleotides, the CDR3 is TGTGCCAGCAGCCCAGGGGGCCCGAACACCGGGGAGCTGTTTTTT.